The count of the clone carrying this T cell receptor beta chain is one. Its cognate antigen is unknown. These data belong to a study of siplizumab effects on memory and regulatory T cells. Study findings and constraints: No assignable naive or memory phenotype existed for roughly 75-97% of proliferating CD4+ or CD8+ clones. The average Treg-derived proportion among mappable alloreactive CD4+ clones was 65% to 70% with siplizumab versus more than 25% in controls. It was never confirmed that proliferating Tregs from siplizumab cultures were suppressive.

Data came from immunoSEQ multiplex PCR; TCRdb stores just in-frame clones and leaves some out. The sample yields nearly 85,000 clones, 80% to 90% seen once. The clonotype was recovered from a human donor in good health. Sequenced input: Tregs sorted from blood.

The CDR3 protein is CASSFWAGNSPLHF. CDR3 nucleotides: TGTGCCAGCAGCTTTTGGGCGGGAAATTCACCCCTCCACTTT. The gene calls are TRBV5-6 and TRBJ1-6; no definite D call. Germline loops: CDR1 SGHDT, CDR2 YYEEEE. The CDR3 has 14 residues. Trimming pared 2 bases from V and 7 bases from J, leaving 10 bases between.